The entry below describes one TCR beta chain. Its antigen is as yet unknown. TCR beta CDR3 sequences were amplified from RNA transcripts. The HTBI primer set served for first-round RT-PCR of the TCR CDR3. TCRdb redid the calling of the multiplex PCR reads with MiXCR, one entry per CDR3 protein. Of about 840,000 distinct CDR3 sequences in the sample, 38% were seen once. CDR1 is LNHNV and CDR2 is YYDKDF in the germline V gene (reference sequence). Germline trimming cut 1 base from V and 7 bases from J; bases unmatched to any gene: 8. There are 15 residues in the CDR3. The data derive from a study of T cells in Graves' hyperthyroidism and ophthalmopathy. Overall study results and limits: Ophthalmopathy was predicted by the model a median of approximately six months ahead of onset. In the blood, most expanded thyroid clonotypes above 0.001 appeared as well.

The origin of this receptor is a man between 18 and 29 years old with Graves' hyperthyroidism. The rearrangement joins TRBV15 to TRBJ2-7; TRBD2 matches at 9 bases. Sequencing input: blood. The CDR3 loop reads CATSRGISGSNEQYF. DNA for the CDR3: TGTGCCACCAGCAGAGGGATTAGCGGGAGCAATGAGCAGTACTTC.